This T cell receptor (beta chain) was sequenced during a study of Graves' ophthalmopathy and Graves' hyperthyroidism. RNA transcripts yielded amplified TCR beta CDR3 regions. Scientists carried out first-round RT-PCR using HTBI primers and then a second-round multiplex PCR. TCRdb analysed the multiplex PCR reads with MiXCR anew, one entry per CDR3 protein. The sample lists approximately 17,000 distinct CDR3 sequences; about half were seen once. The CDR3 consists of 15 residues. From germline, CDR1 is ENHRY and CDR2 SYGVKD. This clonotype was recorded a few times. One end of the junction fails to match germline, which may point to a read error.

Sample: peripheral blood. The V and J genes are TRBV10-3 and TRBJ1-2; no clear D. This TCR derives from a woman aged 40 to 50 with stable Graves' hyperthyroidism. CDR3 sequence (DNA): TGTGCCAGCAGTAACGACCACACGGCTTCCTATGGCTACACCTTC. Amino acids: CASSNDHTASYGYTF.